Below, 25 T cell receptor beta chains from the same sample are listed, as sequenced in a study of cytomegalovirus exposure and HLA in healthy donors. It was with 60 Vbeta and 13 Jbeta primers that the PCR ran. Assay: immunoSEQ multiplex PCR; the TCRdb copy retains only in-frame clones and omits some. The sample consists of more than 85,000 clones, about 75% of them appearing once. Input material: PBMCs. These receptors all stem from a man aged 25-45 years in good health and CMV-seropositive.

This chain joins TRBV5-4 and TRBJ2-5; 13 positions agree with TRBD2. The CDR3 consists of 14 residues. Germline V gene lookup returns CDR1 SGHNT and CDR2 YYREEE (reference sequence). J lost 4 bases, V lost 10 bases, and 7 bases had no gene match. The CDR3: CAGKLAGGPETQYF. The CDR3 DNA is TGTGCCGGCAAACTAGCGGGGGGGCCAGAGACCCAGTACTTC.

V gene TRBV29-1 combines with J gene TRBJ1-2, with D uncertain. The germline CDR1 and CDR2 sequences are SQVTM and ANQGSEA. With 1 base removed from V and 4 bases from J, the gap between germline ends came to 7 bases. The CDR3 length is 12 residues. CDR3 nucleotide sequence: TGCAGCGTTGAAGGCGCCGGCTATGGCTACACCTTC. This translates into CSVEGAGYGYTF.

The V and J genes are TRBV11-2 and TRBJ2-1; TRBD1 matches 7 bases. After removal of 5 bases from V and 4 bases from J, the junction contained 5 bases not matched to a gene. The CDR3 is 14 residues long. Germline CDR1 and CDR2: SGHAT and FQNNGV. CDR3 sequence: CASSRQGEYNEQFF. CDR3 sequence (DNA): TGTGCCAGCAGCCGACAGGGAGAATACAATGAGCAGTTCTTC.

This clone has a handful of counts. The genes are TRBV30 and TRBJ2-2; D call uncertain. The CDR3 length is 13 residues. Trimming shortened V by 3 bases and J by 2 bases, and 7 bases separated the two germline ends. Germline loops: CDR1 GTSNPN, CDR2 SVGIG (reference sequence). CDR3 sequence: CAWRALNTGELFF. The CDR3, as DNA: TGTGCCTGGAGGGCTTTAAACACCGGGGAGCTGTTTTTT.

This clone was detected only a few times. This chain links TRBV6-1 with TRBJ1-5; D is unclear. Trimming pared 6 bases from V and 3 bases from J, leaving 15 bases between. Germline V gene data show CDR1 as MNHNS and CDR2 as SASEGT. This CDR3 spans 15 amino acids. For the CDR3, the DNA is TGTGCCAGCAGCCAGGAACAGACGAACAATCAGCCCCAGCATTTT. It specifies CASSQEQTNNQPQHF.

The chain joins TRBV29-1 to TRBJ2-3; 9 positions match TRBD2. The CDR3 extends over 16 amino acids. Trimming removed 4 bases from V and 0 bases from J; junction bases left unmatched: 8. Germline V gene lookup returns CDR1 SQVTM and CDR2 ANQGSEA. CDR3 sequence: CSVVGAGGPSTDTQYF. For the CDR3, the DNA is TGCAGCGTTGTGGGTGCGGGGGGGCCTAGCACAGATACGCAGTATTTT.

The rearrangement joins TRBV7-8 to TRBJ2-4; 10 bases align to TRBD1. Trimming at V came to 2 bases and at J to 1 base, leaving 2 bases not matched to a gene. Germline V CDR1 and CDR2: SGHVS, FQNEAQ. This CDR3 is built from 16 residues. The chain's CDR3 is CASSLWGQGAKNIQYF. The CDR3 DNA is TGTGCCAGCAGCTTATGGGGACAGGGGGCCAAAAACATTCAGTACTTC.

This CDR3 is CASSLKGGQTSTDTQYF. In DNA, the CDR3 is TGTGCCAGCAGCTTAAAAGGGGGACAGACGAGCACAGATACGCAGTATTTT. The chain carries TRBV7-3 and TRBJ2-3; TRBD1 matches 7 bases. Germline values: CDR1 SGHTA, CDR2 FQGTGA. The CDR3 length is 17 residues. V lost 1 base and J lost 0; bases outside the gene matches: 7. Complete variable domain (other parts from reference TRBV7-3 and TRBJ2-3): GAGVSQTPSNKVTEKGKYVELRCDPISGHTALYWYRQSLGQGPEFLIYFQGTGAADDSGLPNDRFFAVRPEGSVSTLKIQRTERGDSAVYLCASSLKGGQTSTDTQYFGPGTRLTVL.

J is TRBJ2-1 and V is TRBV6-6; 10 bases map to TRBD2. Losses at the gene ends were 6 bases for V and 8 bases for J; bases not matched to a gene: 10. The germline gives CDR1 MNHNY, CDR2 SVGAGI (reference sequence). This CDR3 has 15 residues. Here the CDR3 reads CASSLRLAGGDEQFF. CDR3 coding DNA: TGTGCCAGCAGCCTTCGACTAGCGGGTGGGGATGAGCAGTTCTTC.

CDR3 in amino acids: CASSSRGPTEAFF. The CDR3 region has the DNA TGTGCCAGCAGTTCTCGGGGTCCCACTGAAGCTTTCTTT. This sequence joins TRBV6-5 and TRBJ1-1; D is ambiguous. The CDR3 runs 13 residues. CDR1 and CDR2 (germline): MNHEY, SVGAGI. Trimming removed 4 bases from V and 4 bases from J, with 10 bases in between.

The CDR3 region has the DNA TGTGCCAGCAGTGCACGAGCGACTCAAGAAAAACTGTTTTTT. Translation: CASSARATQEKLFF. J is TRBJ1-4 and V is TRBV6-1; D is undetermined. The ends were cut back, 4 bases at V and 8 bases at J, with 14 bases in the middle. This CDR3 is built from 14 residues. CDR1 MNHNS and CDR2 SASEGT come from the germline V gene.

The genes are TRBV5-1 and TRBJ2-7; unclear D gene. Germline assignment: CDR1 SGHRS and CDR2 YFSETQ. V dropped 3 bases and J dropped 4 bases, with 11 bases sitting between them. This CDR3 contains 13 residues. CDR3 nucleotides: TGCGCCAGCAGCTCCGCTGACTCGTACGAGCAGTACTTC. Protein product: CASSSADSYEQYF.

The chain joins TRBV9 to TRBJ2-6, with unresolved D. The CDR3 runs to 14 residues. Germline CDR1 and CDR2: SGDLS and YYNGEE. The V end lost 5 bases, the J end lost 4 bases, and 10 bases lay between the germline ends. For the CDR3, the DNA is TGTGCCAGCAGTGAAAGCTGGGGGGCCAACGTCCTGACTTTC. This sequence encodes CASSESWGANVLTF.

This chain joins TRBV29-1 and TRBJ1-2; TRBD1 aligns across 7 bases. Germline lookup yields CDR1 SQVTM and CDR2 ANQGSEA. The CDR3 consists of 13 residues. Trimming took 2 bases from V and 6 from J; bases not matched to a gene: 6. Written as DNA, the CDR3 is TGCAGCGTTGAACCGGGACAGCAAAATGGCTACACCTTC. Amino acid sequence: CSVEPGQQNGYTF.

Comment on this clone: Germline and junction disagree at one end, which may indicate a read error. V is TRBV7-9 and J is TRBJ1-2, with a weak D call TRBD1 (5 bases). Per germline, CDR1 SEHNR and CDR2 FQNEAQ (reference sequence). This CDR3 has 15 amino acids. The CDR3 spells CSSSLVLGGSYGYTF. CDR3 coding DNA: TGTTCCAGCAGCTTAGTTCTGGGGGGTAGCTATGGCTACACCTTC.

A single count supports this clone. The V gene is TRBV5-4, the J gene TRBJ2-1; D is ambiguous. Germline V gene lookup returns CDR1 SGHNT and CDR2 YYREEE (reference sequence). The CDR3 is 15 amino acids. With 4 bases removed from V and 1 base from J, the gap between germline ends came to 12 bases. The CDR3 nucleotides are TGTGCCAGCAGCCTTTCAACCCTATCCTACAATGAGCAGTTCTTC. Amino acid sequence: CASSLSTLSYNEQFF.

This clone was recorded once. The chain uses TRBV5-8 and TRBJ1-1; D is unclear. This CDR3 region has 14 residues. Germline V gene lookup returns CDR1 SGHTS and CDR2 YDEGEE. Trimming pared 3 bases from V and 7 bases from J, leaving 16 bases between. This chain's CDR3 is CASSSHRGLGEAFF. The CDR3 DNA reads as TGTGCCAGCAGCTCCCACCGAGGGTTGGGTGAAGCTTTCTTT.

This clone was found once. The rearrangement joins TRBV29-1 to TRBJ2-5; 9 bases fit TRBD2. Trimming cost V 6 bases and J 9 bases; bases outside gene matches: 17. This CDR3 is built from 15 residues. Per germline, CDR1 SQVTM and CDR2 ANQGSEA. The CDR3 loop reads CSVLIAGAWLGAQYF. As DNA, the CDR3 is TGCAGCGTCCTCATAGCGGGGGCCTGGTTGGGGGCCCAGTACTTC.

The CDR3 coding sequence is TGTGCCAGCAGTTTTTCTACAGCTAACTATGGCTACACCTTC. It translates to CASSFSTANYGYTF. The rearrangement links TRBV28 to TRBJ1-2; D remains unclear. This CDR3 is built from 14 residues. Between the trimmed V and J ends, which lost 3 bases and 0 bases, there was a span of 8 bases. Per the germline V gene, CDR1 is MDHEN and CDR2 is SYDVKM.

V and J are TRBV14 and TRBJ2-5; 8 bases are shared with TRBD1. This CDR3 contains 15 residues. CDR1 is SGHDN and CDR2 is FVKESK in the germline V gene. The junction had 5 bases not matched to a gene; V was cut back by 3 bases and J by 2 bases. In nucleotides, the CDR3 is TGTGCCAGCAGCCACTTAGGACAGGGTCAAGAGACCCAGTACTTC. It translates to CASSHLGQGQETQYF.

The chain carries TRBV29-1 and TRBJ2-5, with TRBD2 matching over 10 bases. The J call may be mistaken, given a closer DNA end match to TRBJ2-7. The CDR3 has 15 residues. Germline CDR1 reads SQVTM; CDR2 reads ANQGSEA. CDR3 nucleotides: TGCAGCGTTGAAGGCCTAGCGGGGGATCCATACGAGCAGTACTTC. Translating it yields CSVEGLAGDPYEQYF.

Only a few counts were recorded for this clone. The rearrangement uses TRBV4-3 and TRBJ2-1; 10 nucleotides agree with TRBD2. The CDR3 consists of 15 residues. Germline loops: CDR1 LGHNA, CDR2 YSLEER. Losses at the gene ends were 2 bases for V and 3 bases for J; bases not matched to a gene: 1. CDR3 sequence: CASSQTSGDYNEQFF. The CDR3 DNA sequence: TGCGCCAGCAGCCAAACTAGCGGGGACTACAATGAGCAGTTCTTC.

This chain uses TRBV11-1 with TRBJ2-7, with TRBD1 matching 7 bases. In germline, CDR1 is SGHAT, CDR2 FQDESV (reference sequence). The J segment lost 2 bases and the V segment lost 5 bases, leaving 9 bases of the junction unmatched. This CDR3 is 15 amino acids long. This CDR3 is CASSRAGTDAYEQYF. Here the CDR3 DNA reads TGTGCCAGCAGCCGTGCCGGGACAGATGCCTACGAGCAGTACTTC.

The chain uses TRBV9 and TRBJ2-5; 9 bases are a match to TRBD1. The CDR3 has 16 amino acids. CDR1 is SGDLS and CDR2 is YYNGEE in the germline V gene. V lost 3 bases and J lost 1; bases outside the gene matches: 7. Here the CDR3 DNA reads TGTGCCAGCAGCGAACCCGGGACAGGGAGCCAAGAGACCCAGTACTTC. Amino acid sequence: CASSEPGTGSQETQYF.

The CDR3 DNA is TGTGCCAGTAGTATCGGACTAGCCGATACGCAGTATTTT. This gives the protein CASSIGLADTQYF. V is TRBV19 and J is TRBJ2-3; 8 positions agree with TRBD2. The CDR3 sequence is 13 residues long. Unmatched junction bases numbered 2, after V lost 3 bases and J lost 6 bases. Germline loops: CDR1 LNHDA, CDR2 SQIVND (reference sequence).